Detailed here is one T cell receptor beta chain. Its antigen is not known. CDR3 size: 14 residues. Trimming stripped 2 bases from V and 5 bases from J, with 12 bases between. CDR1 LNHDA and CDR2 SQIVND come from the germline V gene (reference sequence). These data come from a study of cytomegalovirus exposure and HLA in healthy donors. Study-wide background: Among the approximately 430 donors who were genotyped, approximately 83% fell in the genetic ancestry cluster that is associated with self-reported Caucasian donors.

Study-wide findings and caveats: From TCR beta sequences, most subjects' HLA-A and HLA-B alleles were reportedly predicted accurately.

A multiplex PCR was run with 60 Vbeta primers and 13 Jbeta primers. Assay used: immunoSEQ multiplex PCR; TCRdb lists only in-frame clones, some missing. The repertoire includes around 76,000 clones, 78% of them detected once, and around 1.5% sits in the top ten. The clonotype comes from a man in his forties or fifties in good health and CMV-seronegative. Sequenced input: PBMCs. The rearrangement joins TRBV19 to TRBJ1-1; no clear D. The CDR3 region is CASSILAGRTEAFF. The DNA for the CDR3 is TGTGCCAGTAGTATACTCGCCGGGAGAACTGAAGCTTTCTTT.